These T cell receptor beta chains were read from a single sample in a study of cytomegalovirus exposure and HLA in healthy donors. TCRdb's table, derived via immunoSEQ multiplex PCR, lists solely in-frame clones and lacks some. The sample shows over 200,000 clones, 87% of them seen only once. The source material was PBMCs. The receptors here all came from a woman aged 18-29 years in good health and CMV-seropositive. Each CDR3 is given with its conserved first and last residue. The order of the fields is clone size, D gene, J gene, V gene, CDR3 protein, CDR3 DNA. A D gene is named only where the DNA matches it firmly. A row's size may be missing; if present it is once, few, many or a size class.

- TRBD2 TRBJ2-1 TRBV5-6 CASSGGLAGAYNEQFF TGTGCCAGCAGCGGGGGACTAGCGGGGGCCTACAATGAGCAGTTCTTC
- - TRBJ1-2 TRBV28 CATLGGGGGYTF TGTGCCACCCTCGGTGGGGGAGGCGGCTACACCTTC
- - TRBJ2-5 TRBV29-1 CSVEGVRGHSQETQYF TGCAGCGTTGAAGGGGTACGAGGACACTCGCAAGAGACCCAGTACTTC
- - TRBJ1-5 TRBV6-1 CASSGRSDFSNQPQHF TGTGCCAGCAGTGGGAGATCCGATTTTAGCAATCAGCCCCAGCATTTT
- TRBD2 TRBJ2-7 TRBV25-1 CASRGPGALAYREQYF TGTGCCAGCAGGGGACCCGGCGCACTAGCGTATCGGGAGCAGTACTTC
- TRBD1 TRBJ2-1 TRBV5-1 CASSNQGARNNEQFF TGCGCCAGCAGCAATCAGGGGGCGCGGAACAATGAGCAGTTCTTC
- TRBD2 TRBJ2-1 TRBV19 CASRNRDYDNEQFF TGTGCCAGCCGTAACCGGGACTACGACAATGAGCAGTTCTTC
- - TRBJ2-3 TRBV6-1 CASSERRGTDTQYF TGTGCCAGCAGTGAAAGGAGGGGCACAGATACGCAGTATTTT
- TRBD1 TRBJ2-3 TRBV7-2 CASSPRGQGRTDTQYF TGTGCCAGCAGCCCCCGAGGACAGGGTAGAACAGATACGCAGTATTTT
- - TRBJ1-1 TRBV7-9 CASSLGRVNTEAFF TGTGCCAGCAGCTTGGGCAGAGTGAACACTGAAGCTTTCTTT
- TRBD2 TRBJ2-1 TRBV9 CASSVPGLAGVNEQFF TGTGCCAGCAGCGTCCCGGGGCTAGCGGGAGTCAATGAGCAGTTCTTC
- TRBD2 TRBJ2-3 TRBV27 CASSLREGDTQYF TGTGCCAGCAGTTTGCGGGAGGGGGATACGCAGTATTTT
- - TRBJ2-5 TRBV7-9 CASSLARQGSVETQYF TGTGCCAGCAGCTTAGCTAGGCAGGGGTCGGTGGAGACCCAGTACTTC
- TRBD1 TRBJ1-1 TRBV7-8 CASSAGQVLNTEAFF TGTGCCAGCAGCGCCGGACAGGTGCTGAACACTGAAGCTTTCTTT
once TRBD1 TRBJ2-7 TRBV27 CASSFSGTGAYEQYF TGTGCCAGCAGTTTCTCCGGAACAGGGGCCTACGAGCAGTACTTC
- - TRBJ1-2 TRBV9 CASSVEDRSNYGYTF TGTGCCAGCAGCGTAGAAGACAGATCTAACTATGGCTACACCTTC
few - TRBJ1-5 TRBV25-1 CASSEWDINQPQHF TGTGCCAGCAGTGAATGGGACATTAATCAGCCCCAGCATTTT
- TRBD1 TRBJ1-5 TRBV28 CASSFTGQGDQPQHF TGTGCCAGCAGTTTTACCGGACAGGGCGATCAGCCCCAGCATTTT
- TRBD1 TRBJ1-5 TRBV6-5 CASSYGQGGNQPQHF TGTGCCAGCAGTTACGGGCAGGGGGGCAATCAGCCCCAGCATTTT
- - TRBJ2-3 TRBV6-1 CASSGVGIAATDTQYF TGTGCCAGCAGTGGGGTCGGGATCGCCGCCACAGATACGCAGTATTTT
- - TRBJ1-4 TRBV27 CASSPETGFRNEKLFF TGTGCCAGCAGTCCAGAAACAGGTTTTCGTAATGAAAAACTGTTTTTT
- TRBD1 TRBJ2-3 TRBV4-1 CASSSRIRDRAVKDTQYF TGCGCCAGCAGCTCCCGTATAAGGGACAGGGCAGTAAAAGATACGCAGTATTTT
- TRBD2 TRBJ2-5 TRBV6-4 CASSGTSGSWNMETQYF TGTGCCAGCAGTGGGACTAGCGGGAGCTGGAACATGGAGACCCAGTACTTC
- TRBD1 TRBJ2-5 TRBV2 CASSGTGSLEETQYF TGTGCCAGCTCCGGGACAGGGTCATTGGAAGAGACCCAGTACTTC
- TRBD2 TRBJ2-3 TRBV5-1 CASSLTSGETDTQYF TGCGCCAGCAGCTTAACTAGCGGAGAAACAGATACGCAGTATTTT
- TRBD1 TRBJ1-3 TRBV30 CAWLETGTGNTIYF TGTGCCTGGCTGGAGACAGGGACTGGAAACACCATATATTTT
- - TRBJ1-2 TRBV2 CASSPPDSEVYGYTF TGTGCCAGCAGTCCCCCCGACAGCGAAGTCTATGGCTACACCTTC
- - TRBJ2-7 TRBV5-5 CASSLVGVAGYEQYF TGTGCCAGCAGCTTGGTTGGGGTCGCGGGCTACGAGCAGTACTTC
- - TRBJ2-7 TRBV5-4 CASSQLVPYEQYF TGTGCCAGCAGTCAACTAGTTCCCTACGAGCAGTACTTC
- TRBD1 TRBJ2-3 TRBV28 CASSRQGARTDTQYF TGTGCCAGCAGTCGACAGGGGGCGCGGACAGATACGCAGTATTTT
- TRBD1 TRBJ1-1 TRBV2 CASSDPQGEYTEAFF TGTGCCAGCAGTGACCCACAGGGGGAGTACACTGAAGCTTTCTTT
- - TRBJ2-5 TRBV5-1 CASSLGTPRAEETQYF TGCGCCAGCAGCTTGGGGACCCCGCGGGCGGAAGAGACCCAGTACTTC
once - TRBJ2-4 TRBV9 CASSVVSQGNIQYF TGTGCCAGCAGCGTAGTTTCACAGGGAAACATTCAGTACTTC
- - TRBJ1-1 TRBV28 CASSPSSGTEAFF TGTGCCAGCAGTCCCTCCTCGGGGACTGAAGCTTTCTTT
- - TRBJ1-1 TRBV19 CASSHLPGHMNTEAFF TGTGCCAGTAGTCATTTACCGGGACATATGAACACTGAAGCTTTCTTT
- - TRBJ1-5 TRBV5-5 CASSRTGYSNQPQHF TGTGCCAGCAGCCGAACAGGGTATAGCAATCAGCCCCAGCATTTT
- TRBD1 TRBJ2-7 TRBV12-5 CASGLVLGQGTSYEQYF TGTGCTAGTGGTTTGGTACTCGGACAGGGGACCTCCTACGAGCAGTACTTC
- TRBD1 TRBJ1-2 TRBV5-1 CASSPRTGTIVYGYTF TGCGCCAGCAGCCCAAGGACAGGGACGATAGTATATGGCTACACCTTC
once TRBD1 TRBJ1-1 TRBV18 CASSPDRFYRNTEAFF TGTGCCAGCTCACCGGACAGGTTCTATCGGAACACTGAAGCTTTCTTT
- TRBD1 TRBJ2-1 TRBV27 CASSLSGLGQGYGEQFF TGTGCCAGCAGTTTAAGCGGGCTGGGACAGGGGTATGGTGAGCAGTTCTTC
- TRBD1 TRBJ1-2 TRBV5-1 CASSLVQGAWGGYTF TGCGCCAGCAGCTTGGTACAGGGGGCCTGGGGTGGCTACACCTTC
once TRBD1 TRBJ1-1 TRBV29-1 CSASQGALNTEAFF TGCAGCGCCTCACAGGGGGCTCTGAACACTGAAGCTTTCTTT
- - TRBJ1-1 TRBV9 CASSVGGRVRAEAFF TGTGCCAGCAGCGTAGGAGGGAGGGTGAGGGCTGAAGCTTTCTTT
- - TRBJ1-1 TRBV5-1 CASSLAVTTRGNTEAFF TGCGCCAGCAGCTTGGCAGTCACAACCAGGGGAAACACTGAAGCTTTCTTT
- TRBD2 TRBJ2-1 TRBV25-1 CASSELLAGYYEQFF TGTGCCAGCAGTGAATTACTAGCGGGGTATTATGAGCAGTTCTTC
many - TRBJ2-7 TRBV6-5 CASSYSGTSSSYEQYF TGTGCCAGCAGTTACTCAGGGACTTCCAGCTCCTACGAGCAGTACTTC
- TRBD1 TRBJ2-4 TRBV19 CASSHRGFGKNIQYF TGTGCCAGTAGTCACAGGGGATTCGGCAAAAACATTCAGTACTTC
- - TRBJ2-2 TRBV29-1 CSVVLVRAGELFF TGCAGCGTTGTTTTAGTTCGGGCCGGGGAGCTGTTTTTT